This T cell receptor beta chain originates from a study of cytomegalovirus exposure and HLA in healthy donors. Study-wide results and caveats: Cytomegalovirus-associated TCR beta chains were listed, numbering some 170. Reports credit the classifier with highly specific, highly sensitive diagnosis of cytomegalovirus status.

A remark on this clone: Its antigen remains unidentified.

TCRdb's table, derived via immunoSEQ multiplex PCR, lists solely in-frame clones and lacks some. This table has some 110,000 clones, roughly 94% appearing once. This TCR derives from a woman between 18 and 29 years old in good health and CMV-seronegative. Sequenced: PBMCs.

CDR3 sequence reads: CASSPAGGADTQYF. The CDR3 DNA reads TGTGCCAGCTCACCGGCAGGGGGCGCAGATACGCAGTATTTT. The rearrangement links TRBV18 to TRBJ2-3; 8 bases are a match to TRBD1. V lost 3 bases to trimming and J lost 4 bases; unmatched junction nucleotides: 3. Germline V gene lookup returns CDR1 KGHSH and CDR2 LQKENI. This CDR3 is built from 14 residues.